Below, one T cell receptor (beta chain) is given with its context. Each subset's genomic DNA was shared equally among a number of immunoSEQ plates. Libraries were prepared by immunoSEQ multiplex PCR; TCRdb keeps only in-frame clonotypes and omits some of them. The sample lists over 1.5 million clones, under 99% occurring once. Trimming shortened V by 2 bases and J by 7 bases, and 18 bases separated the two germline ends. Germline assignment: CDR1 MNHEY and CDR2 SMNVEV (reference sequence). This CDR3 comprises 15 residues. The sample is drawn from a study of shared clonotypes between healthy human individuals.

The V and J genes are TRBV27 and TRBJ2-7; D uncertain. Sequenced material: naive CD4+ T cells sorted from blood. Subset noted: CD45RA+ positively selected. This receptor was taken from a man under 40 in good health. This CDR3 is CASSLGDPIVEEQYF. The CDR3 DNA sequence: TGTGCCAGCAGTTTAGGAGATCCTATTGTCGAGGAGCAGTACTTC.